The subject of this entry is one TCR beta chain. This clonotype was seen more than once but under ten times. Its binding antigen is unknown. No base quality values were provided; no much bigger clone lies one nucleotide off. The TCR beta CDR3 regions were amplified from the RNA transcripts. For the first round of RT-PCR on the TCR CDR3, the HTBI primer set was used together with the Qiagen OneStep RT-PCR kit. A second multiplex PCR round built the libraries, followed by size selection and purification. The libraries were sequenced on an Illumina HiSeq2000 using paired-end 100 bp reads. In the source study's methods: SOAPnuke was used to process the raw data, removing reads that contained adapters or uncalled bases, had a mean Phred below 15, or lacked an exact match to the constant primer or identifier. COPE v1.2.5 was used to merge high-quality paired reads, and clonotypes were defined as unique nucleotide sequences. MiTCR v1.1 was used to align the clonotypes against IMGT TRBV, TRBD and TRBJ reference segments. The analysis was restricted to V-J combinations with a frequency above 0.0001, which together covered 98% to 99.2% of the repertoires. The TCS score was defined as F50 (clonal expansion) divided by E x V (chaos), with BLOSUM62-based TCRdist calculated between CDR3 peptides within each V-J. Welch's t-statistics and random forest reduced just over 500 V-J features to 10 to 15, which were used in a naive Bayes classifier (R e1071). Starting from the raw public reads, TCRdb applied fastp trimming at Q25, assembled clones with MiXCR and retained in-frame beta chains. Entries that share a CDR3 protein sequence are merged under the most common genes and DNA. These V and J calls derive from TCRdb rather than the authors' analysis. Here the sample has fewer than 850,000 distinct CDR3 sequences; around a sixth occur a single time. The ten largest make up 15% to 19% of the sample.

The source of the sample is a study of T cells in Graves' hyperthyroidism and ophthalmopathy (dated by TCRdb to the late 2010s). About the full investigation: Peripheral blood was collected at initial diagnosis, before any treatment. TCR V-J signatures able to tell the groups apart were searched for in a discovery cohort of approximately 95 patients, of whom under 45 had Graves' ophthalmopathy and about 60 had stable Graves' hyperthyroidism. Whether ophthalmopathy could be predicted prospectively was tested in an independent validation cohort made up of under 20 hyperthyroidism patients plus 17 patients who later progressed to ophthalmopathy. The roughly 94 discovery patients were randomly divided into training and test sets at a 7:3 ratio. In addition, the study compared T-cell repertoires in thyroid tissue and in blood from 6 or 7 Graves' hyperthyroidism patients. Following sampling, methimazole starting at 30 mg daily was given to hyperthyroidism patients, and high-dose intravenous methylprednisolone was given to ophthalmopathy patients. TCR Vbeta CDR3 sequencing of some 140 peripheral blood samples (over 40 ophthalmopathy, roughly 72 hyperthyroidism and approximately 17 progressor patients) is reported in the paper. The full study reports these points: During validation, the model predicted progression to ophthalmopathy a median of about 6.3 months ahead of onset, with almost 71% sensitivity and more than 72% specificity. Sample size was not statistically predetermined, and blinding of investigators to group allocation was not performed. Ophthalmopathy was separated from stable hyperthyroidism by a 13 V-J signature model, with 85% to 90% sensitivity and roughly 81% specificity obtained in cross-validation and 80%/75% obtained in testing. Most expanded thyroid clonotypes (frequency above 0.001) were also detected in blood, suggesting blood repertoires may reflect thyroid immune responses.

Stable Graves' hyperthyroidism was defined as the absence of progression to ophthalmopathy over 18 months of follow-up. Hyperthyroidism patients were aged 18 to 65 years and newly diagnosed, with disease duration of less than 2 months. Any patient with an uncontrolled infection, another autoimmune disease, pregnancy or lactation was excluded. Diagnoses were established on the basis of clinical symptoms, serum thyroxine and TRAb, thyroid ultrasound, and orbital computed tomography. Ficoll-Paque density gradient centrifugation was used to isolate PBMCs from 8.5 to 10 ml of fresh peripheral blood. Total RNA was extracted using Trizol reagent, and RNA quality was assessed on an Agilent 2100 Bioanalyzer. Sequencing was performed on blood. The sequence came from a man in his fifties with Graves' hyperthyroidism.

At the DNA level, the sequence is TGTGCCAGCAGCTTCGCGTGGCAGCCCCAGCATTTT. This translates into CASSFAWQPQHF. The chain uses TRBV12-3 or TRBV12-4 and TRBJ1-5; the D gene is not confidently resolved. V and J are truncated by 6 bases and 7 bases respectively, leaving an intervening sequence of 10 bases. From cysteine to phenylalanine, the CDR3 is 12 amino acids long. Kept here is only the CDR3 DNA, which spans 36 bases and is read in frame from base 1.